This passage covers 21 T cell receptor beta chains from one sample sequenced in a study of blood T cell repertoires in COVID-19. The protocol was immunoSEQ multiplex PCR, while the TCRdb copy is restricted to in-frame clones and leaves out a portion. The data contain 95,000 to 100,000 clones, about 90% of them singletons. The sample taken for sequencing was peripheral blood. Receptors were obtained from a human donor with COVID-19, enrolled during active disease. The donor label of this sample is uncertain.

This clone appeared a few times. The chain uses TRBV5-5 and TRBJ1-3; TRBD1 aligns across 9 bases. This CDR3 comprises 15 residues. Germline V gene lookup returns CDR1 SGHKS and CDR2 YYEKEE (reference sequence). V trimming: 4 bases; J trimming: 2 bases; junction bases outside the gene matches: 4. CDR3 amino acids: CASSPWDRAGNTIYF. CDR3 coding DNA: TGTGCCAGCAGCCCGTGGGACAGGGCTGGAAACACCATATATTTT.

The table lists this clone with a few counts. The chain's CDR3 is CASTQGTLNTEAFF. The CDR3 DNA follows: TGTGCCAGCACCCAAGGGACATTGAACACTGAAGCTTTCTTT. The chain employs TRBV6-5 and TRBJ1-1, with a tentative D call TRBD1 (6 bases). The CDR3 contains 14 residues. In germline, CDR1 is MNHEY, CDR2 SVGAGI. Trimming took off 7 bases at V and 0 bases at J, with 12 bases between the two ends.

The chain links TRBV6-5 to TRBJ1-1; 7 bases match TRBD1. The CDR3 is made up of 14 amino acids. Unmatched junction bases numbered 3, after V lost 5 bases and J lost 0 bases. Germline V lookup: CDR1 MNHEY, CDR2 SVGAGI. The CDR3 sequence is CASSTGQLNTEAFF. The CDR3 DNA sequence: TGTGCCAGCAGTACGGGACAGTTGAACACTGAAGCTTTCTTT.

The CDR3 nucleotides are TGTGCCAGCAGCCATGACAGCGATCAGCCCCAGCATTTT. Translation gives CASSHDSDQPQHF. The chain uses TRBV5-5 and TRBJ1-5; a weak D match, TRBD1 (5 bases). Germline lookup yields CDR1 SGHKS and CDR2 YYEKEE (reference sequence). The CDR3 runs 13 residues. The germline V and J ends were trimmed by 4 bases and 5 bases, with 10 bases remaining between them.

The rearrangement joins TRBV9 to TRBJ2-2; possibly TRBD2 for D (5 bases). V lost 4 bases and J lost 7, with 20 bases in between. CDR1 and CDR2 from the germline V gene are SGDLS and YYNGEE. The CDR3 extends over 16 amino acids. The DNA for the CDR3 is TGTGCCAGCAGCCTAATAGCGTCCTCTGGGCTCGGGGAGCTGTTTTTT. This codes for CASSLIASSGLGELFF.

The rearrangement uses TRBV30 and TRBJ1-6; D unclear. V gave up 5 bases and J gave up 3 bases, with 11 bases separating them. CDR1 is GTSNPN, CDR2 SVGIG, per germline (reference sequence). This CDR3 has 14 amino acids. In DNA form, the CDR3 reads TGTGCCTGGGCACCGGGGATCTATAATTCACCCCTCCACTTT. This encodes CAWAPGIYNSPLHF.

This CDR3 reads CASSGGWNEQFF. The CDR3 DNA follows: TGTGCCAGCAGTGGCGGCTGGAATGAGCAGTTCTTC. The chain links TRBV2 to TRBJ2-1; D remains unclear. Germline values: CDR1 SNHLY, CDR2 FYNNEI. V was pared by 4 bases and J by 7 bases, with 8 bases between. CDR3 size: 12 residues.

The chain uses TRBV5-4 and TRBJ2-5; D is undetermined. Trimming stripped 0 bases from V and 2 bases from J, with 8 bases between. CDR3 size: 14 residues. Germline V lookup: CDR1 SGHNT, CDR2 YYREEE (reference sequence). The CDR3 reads CASSLAQSQETQYF. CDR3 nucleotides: TGTGCCAGCAGCTTGGCCCAGTCTCAAGAGACCCAGTACTTC.

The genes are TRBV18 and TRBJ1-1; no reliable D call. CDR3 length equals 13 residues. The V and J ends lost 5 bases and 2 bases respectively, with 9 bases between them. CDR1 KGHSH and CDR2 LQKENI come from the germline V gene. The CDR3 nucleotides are TGTGCCAGCTCATCCCCTGTTAACACTGAAGCTTTCTTT. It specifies CASSSPVNTEAFF. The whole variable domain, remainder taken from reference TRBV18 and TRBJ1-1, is NAGVMQNPRHLVRRRGQEARLRCSPMKGHSHVYWYRQLPEEGLKFMVYLQKENIIDESGMPKERFSAEFPKEGPSILRIQQVVRGDSAAYFCASSSPVNTEAFFGQGTRLTVV.

CDR3 DNA: TGTGCCAGCAGTTTGGTAAGCCTAACGGTGAACACTGAAGCTTTCTTT. Protein sequence: CASSLVSLTVNTEAFF. V is TRBV28 and J is TRBJ1-1; no clear D. Germline V gives CDR1 MDHEN, CDR2 SYDVKM. The CDR3 spans 16 residues. Trimming shortened V by 3 bases and J by 0 bases, and 14 bases separated the two germline ends.

CDR3 protein: CASSTLRDTPYEQYF. In DNA form, the CDR3 reads TGTGCCAGCAGCACTCTCCGGGACACCCCCTACGAGCAGTACTTC. This chain connects TRBV21-1 to TRBJ2-7; TRBD1 is taken as the D call from the table, unchecked against the DNA. TRBV21-1 is recorded as a pseudogene. This CDR3 has 15 residues.

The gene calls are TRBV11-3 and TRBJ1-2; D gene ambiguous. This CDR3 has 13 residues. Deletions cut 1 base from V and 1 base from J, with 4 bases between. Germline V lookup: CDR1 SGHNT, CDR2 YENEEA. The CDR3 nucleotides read TGTGCCAGCAGCTTAGGTCGTAACTATGGCTACACCTTC. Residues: CASSLGRNYGYTF.

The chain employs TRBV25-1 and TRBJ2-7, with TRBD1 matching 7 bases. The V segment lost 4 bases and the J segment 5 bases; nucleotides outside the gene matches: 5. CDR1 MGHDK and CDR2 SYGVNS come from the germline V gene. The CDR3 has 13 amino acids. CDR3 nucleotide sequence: TGTGCCAGCAGTGTGACAGGGCTTGACGAGCAGTACTTC. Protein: CASSVTGLDEQYF.

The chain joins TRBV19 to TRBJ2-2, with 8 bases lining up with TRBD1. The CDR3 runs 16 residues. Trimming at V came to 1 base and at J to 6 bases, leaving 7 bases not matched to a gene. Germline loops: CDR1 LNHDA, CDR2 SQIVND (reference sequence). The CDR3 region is CASSIGVRGRAGELFF. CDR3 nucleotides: TGTGCCAGTAGTATAGGCGTCAGGGGGCGCGCCGGGGAGCTGTTTTTT.

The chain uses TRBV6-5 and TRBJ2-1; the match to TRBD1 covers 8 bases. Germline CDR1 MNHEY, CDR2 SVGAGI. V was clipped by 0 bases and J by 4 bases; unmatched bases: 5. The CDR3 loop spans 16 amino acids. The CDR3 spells CASSYSSGGQYNEQFF. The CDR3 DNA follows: TGTGCCAGCAGTTACTCGTCAGGGGGCCAATACAATGAGCAGTTCTTC.

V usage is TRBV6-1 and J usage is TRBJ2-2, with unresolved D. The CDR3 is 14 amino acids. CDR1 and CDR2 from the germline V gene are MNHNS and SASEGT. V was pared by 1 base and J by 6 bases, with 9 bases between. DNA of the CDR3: TGTGCCAGCAGTGAAGGCCCCGCGGCCGGGGAGCTGTTTTTT. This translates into CASSEGPAAGELFF.

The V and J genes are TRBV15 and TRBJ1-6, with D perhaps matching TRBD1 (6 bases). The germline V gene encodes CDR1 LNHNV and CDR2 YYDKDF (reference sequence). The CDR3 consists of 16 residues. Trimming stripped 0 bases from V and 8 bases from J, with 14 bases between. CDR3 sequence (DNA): TGTGCCACCAGCAGAGATAGGTTACAGGGCCATTCACCCCTCCACTTT. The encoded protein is CATSRDRLQGHSPLHF.

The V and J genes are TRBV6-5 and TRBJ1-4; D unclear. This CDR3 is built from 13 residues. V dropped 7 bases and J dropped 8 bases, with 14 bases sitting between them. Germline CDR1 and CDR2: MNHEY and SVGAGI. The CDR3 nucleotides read TGTGCCAGCACCCGGGTCCCGCGAGAAAAACTGTTTTTT. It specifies CASTRVPREKLFF.

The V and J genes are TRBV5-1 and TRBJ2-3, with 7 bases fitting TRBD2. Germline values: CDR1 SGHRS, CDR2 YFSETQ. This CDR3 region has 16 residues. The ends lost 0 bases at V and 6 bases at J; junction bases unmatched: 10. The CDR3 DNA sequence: TGCGCCAGCAGCTTGGTCCAGCGGGGCTTGGGGGATACGCAGTATTTT. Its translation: CASSLVQRGLGDTQYF.

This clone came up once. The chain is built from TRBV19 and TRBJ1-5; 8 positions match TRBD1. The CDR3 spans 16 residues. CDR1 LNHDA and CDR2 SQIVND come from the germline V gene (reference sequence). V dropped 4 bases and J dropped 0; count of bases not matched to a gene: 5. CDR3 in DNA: TGTGCCAGTAGTACCGGGACAGGCTATAGCAATCAGCCCCAGCATTTT. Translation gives CASSTGTGYSNQPQHF.

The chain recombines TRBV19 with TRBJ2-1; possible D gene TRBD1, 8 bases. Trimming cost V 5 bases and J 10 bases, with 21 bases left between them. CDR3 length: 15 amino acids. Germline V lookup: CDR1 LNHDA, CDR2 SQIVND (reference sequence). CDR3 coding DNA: TGTGCCAGTAGTTACGGGGGGCTACAGGGGGTCGAGCAGTTCTTC. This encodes CASSYGGLQGVEQFF.